Each of the 18 T cell receptor beta chains below was sequenced from the same sample in a study of follicular helper T cells after annual influenza vaccination. Here immunoSEQ multiplex PCR was the method, and the copy in TCRdb shows in-frame clones only, minus some. The data show thousands of clones, roughly 84% seen once. Time point meaning: 2015-2016 season, 7 days after influenza vaccination. Sequencing used CXCR5+ CD38- circulating T follicular helper cells from blood, obtained 7 days after influenza vaccination. Subset specified: circulating Tfh, non-naive CD4+CXCR5+PD-1+ (ICOS+CD38+ or ICOS-CD38-). Receptors originate from an adult who received the influenza vaccine.

This sequence joins TRBV4-2 and TRBJ2-2; 9 bases are a match to TRBD1. Looked up from germline, CDR1 is LGHNA and CDR2 is YNFKEQ. V gave up 3 bases and J gave up 6 bases; unmatched junction bases: 11. The CDR3 loop spans 17 amino acids. The CDR3 DNA reads TGTGCCAGCAGCCAGAAGACGACAGGGGGACCGCCCGGGGAGCTGTTTTTT. Translated: CASSQKTTGGPPGELFF.

The chain carries TRBV7-9 and TRBJ1-5; TRBD1 is a possible D gene (5 bases). The CDR3 sequence is 13 residues long. V gave up 4 bases and J gave up 9 bases, with 13 bases separating them. Germline values: CDR1 SEHNR, CDR2 FQNEAQ (reference sequence). The DNA for the CDR3 is TGTGCCAGCAGCTCAGGGAACCGGGGGCCCCAGCATTTT. This encodes CASSSGNRGPQHF. Full variable domain (rest looked up from reference TRBV7-9 and TRBJ1-5): DTGVSQNPRHKITKRGQNVTFRCDPISEHNRLYWYRQTLGQGPEFLTYFQNEAQLEKSRLLSDRFSAERPKGSFSTLEIQRTEQGDSAMYLCASSSGNRGPQHFGDGTRLSIL.

This sequence joins TRBV29-1 and TRBJ1-4, with D tentatively TRBD1 (6 bases). CDR1 SQVTM and CDR2 ANQGSEA come from the germline V gene. V lost 7 bases to trimming and J lost 13 bases, with 19 bases between them. The CDR3 has 12 residues. The CDR3 nucleotides are TGCAGCGCCTCACAGGGAACTGAGGCACTGTTTTTT. It is translated as CSASQGTEALFF.

This chain connects TRBV28 to TRBJ1-4; the match to TRBD1 covers 7 bases. In germline, CDR1 is MDHEN, CDR2 SYDVKM. The CDR3 covers 15 residues. The V segment lost 6 bases and the J segment 5 bases; nucleotides outside the gene matches: 9. The CDR3 loop reads CASRGSTGKNEKLFF. As DNA, the CDR3 is TGTGCCAGCAGGGGGTCGACAGGGAAAAATGAAAAACTGTTTTTT.

The chain recombines TRBV4-2 with TRBJ2-3, with 7 bases aligning to TRBD2. Germline trimming cut 4 bases from V and 2 bases from J; bases unmatched to any gene: 12. The CDR3 contains 17 residues. Germline V gives CDR1 LGHNA, CDR2 YNFKEQ. The CDR3, as DNA: TGTGCCAGCAGCCGAACGAACCTAGCGGAGAACACAGATACGCAGTATTTT. This encodes CASSRTNLAENTDTQYF.

The chain uses TRBV27 and TRBJ1-6; 8 nucleotides agree with TRBD1. Per the germline V gene, CDR1 is MNHEY and CDR2 is SMNVEV (reference sequence). This CDR3 region has 14 residues. The V segment lost 6 bases and the J segment 9 bases; nucleotides outside the gene matches: 7. CDR3 residues: CASRGQASTSPLHF. For the CDR3, the DNA is TGTGCCAGCAGGGGACAGGCCTCTACTTCACCCCTCCACTTT.

The genes are TRBV7-2 and TRBJ2-7; 9 bases line up with TRBD2. The CDR3 is made up of 17 amino acids. The germline V gene encodes CDR1 SGHTA and CDR2 FQGNSA. The junction had 15 bases not matched to a gene; V was cut back by 5 bases and J by 4 bases. DNA for the CDR3: TGTGCCAGCAGCCCCCAATGGGGGCGGGAGGGCTCGTACGAGCAGTACTTC. The encoded protein is CASSPQWGREGSYEQYF. The entire variable domain, with the rest obtained from reference TRBV7-2 and TRBJ2-7, is as follows: GAGVSQSPSNKVTEKGKDVELRCDPISGHTALYWYRQSLGQGLEFLIYFQGNSAPDKSGLPSDRFSAERTGGSVSTLTIQRTQQEDSAVYLCASSPQWGREGSYEQYFGPGTRLTVT.

The V gene is TRBV2, the J gene TRBJ2-5; 7 bases agree with TRBD2. Trimming cost V 3 bases and J 3 bases; bases outside gene matches: 13. The length of the CDR3 is 17 residues. Germline lookup yields CDR1 SNHLY and CDR2 FYNNEI. The CDR3 DNA reads as TGTGCCAGCAGTGAGGGATCCGGGACTACCGGAAAAGAGACCCAGTACTTC. It specifies CASSEGSGTTGKETQYF.

The chain carries TRBV2 and TRBJ2-3; D might be TRBD1 (5 bases). CDR1 and CDR2 from the germline V gene are SNHLY and FYNNEI. Between the trimmed V and J ends, which lost 2 bases and 1 base, there was a span of 10 bases. The CDR3 runs 15 residues. As DNA, the CDR3 is TGTGCCAGCAGTGAAACGACAGCCCGCACAGATACGCAGTATTTT. Translated, it gives CASSETTARTDTQYF.

The chain carries TRBV28 and TRBJ1-5, with TRBD1 identical over 7 bases. This CDR3 is 17 amino acids long. Germline assignment: CDR1 MDHEN and CDR2 SYDVKM. Trimming removed 6 bases from V and 7 bases from J; junction bases left unmatched: 18. The CDR3 loop reads CASSRIPGQRNGQPQHF. The DNA of the CDR3 is TGTGCCAGCAGCCGGATCCCGGGACAGCGGAATGGGCAGCCCCAGCATTTT.

The rearrangement links TRBV6-1 to TRBJ2-1, with TRBD2 matching over 12 bases. Germline V gene lookup returns CDR1 MNHNS and CDR2 SASEGT. Trimming removed 2 bases from V and 4 bases from J; junction bases left unmatched: 0. The CDR3 sequence is 15 residues long. CDR3 sequence: CASSELAGGYNEQFF. CDR3 nucleotides: TGTGCCAGCAGTGAACTAGCGGGGGGGTACAATGAGCAGTTCTTC.

This clone was counted between two and nine times. V usage is TRBV5-4 and J usage is TRBJ2-7; 11 bases fit TRBD2. V was clipped by 3 bases and J by 2 bases; unmatched bases: 7. This CDR3 contains 16 residues. Germline V gene sequence: CDR1 SGHNT, CDR2 YYREEE (reference sequence). Here the CDR3 DNA reads TGTGCCAGCAGCTCAGATCCGGGACTAGCGGCCTACGAGCAGTACTTC. Translated, it gives CASSSDPGLAAYEQYF.

The chain joins TRBV30 to TRBJ2-3; D gene unclear. CDR3 length: 12 amino acids. In germline, CDR1 is GTSNPN, CDR2 SVGIG (reference sequence). Trimming stripped 0 bases from V and 1 base from J, with 2 bases between. This CDR3 is CAWSVRTDTQYF. CDR3 DNA: TGTGCCTGGAGTGTGCGCACAGATACGCAGTATTTT.

This chain links TRBV5-8 with TRBJ2-5; tentative D call: TRBD2 (6 bases). Germline values: CDR1 SGHTS, CDR2 YDEGEE. The V end was cut by 5 bases, the J end by 5 bases, with 16 bases between. The CDR3 spans 14 residues. CDR3 protein: CASRIPGSGETQYF. The CDR3 DNA follows: TGTGCCAGCAGAATACCCGGGAGCGGGGAGACCCAGTACTTC.

This sequence joins TRBV7-3 and TRBJ1-2; 9 bases match TRBD1. Unmatched junction bases numbered 4, after V lost 6 bases and J lost 5 bases. The CDR3 spans 13 residues. Germline V gene data show CDR1 as SGHTA and CDR2 as FQGTGA. The DNA of the CDR3 is TGTGCCAGCAGTCCGGACAGGGGTTATGGCTACACCTTC. This encodes CASSPDRGYGYTF.

The genes are TRBV29-1 and TRBJ2-3; D unresolved. The CDR3 has 13 amino acids. Per germline, CDR1 SQVTM and CDR2 ANQGSEA. With 5 bases removed from V and 0 bases from J, the gap between germline ends came to 9 bases. Written as DNA, the CDR3 is TGCAGCGTTTACCGATTTAGCACAGATACGCAGTATTTT. Translated, it gives CSVYRFSTDTQYF.

The chain employs TRBV5-4 and TRBJ1-4, with 7 bases identical to TRBD1. The germline V gene encodes CDR1 SGHNT and CDR2 YYREEE (reference sequence). V shed 4 bases, J shed 4 bases, and the junction held 4 bases outside the gene matches. The CDR3 extends over 14 amino acids. The CDR3 DNA follows: TGTGCCAGCAGCCAGACAGGGAATAATGAAAAACTGTTTTTT. It encodes CASSQTGNNEKLFF.

The V call is TRBV4-3, the J call TRBJ1-5; D is unclear. Germline V lookup: CDR1 LGHNA, CDR2 YSLEER. The length of the CDR3 is 14 residues. The V gene lost 5 bases and the J gene lost 0 bases, with 8 bases spanning the gap. CDR3 sequence: CASSTGPSNQPQHF. For the CDR3, the DNA is TGCGCCAGCAGCACCGGGCCTAGCAATCAGCCCCAGCATTTT.